These 22 T cell receptor beta chains share one sample of origin, sequenced in a study of blood T cell repertoires in COVID-19. Generated by immunoSEQ multiplex PCR, the TCRdb table keeps only in-frame clones and is missing some. The sample carries some 54,000 clones, 75% to 95% recorded once. Sequencing was carried out using peripheral blood. These receptors came from a man in his sixties with acute or convalescent COVID-19.

This clone was detected only a few times. The genes are TRBV28 and TRBJ1-5; TRBD1 matches at 10 bases. The J segment lost 8 bases and the V segment lost 8 bases, leaving 3 bases of the junction unmatched. The CDR3 is made up of 12 amino acids. The V gene's germline CDR1 is MDHEN and CDR2 SYDVKM. CDR3 sequence: CASLDRGKPQHF. DNA for the CDR3: TGTGCCAGCCTGGACAGGGGGAAGCCCCAGCATTTT.

J is TRBJ1-4 and V is TRBV28; 8 bases agree with TRBD1. Per the germline V gene, CDR1 is MDHEN and CDR2 is SYDVKM. After removal of 10 bases from V and 5 bases from J, the junction contained 6 bases not matched to a gene. The CDR3 sequence is 13 residues long. This chain's CDR3 is CATQDRVNEKLFF. The CDR3 DNA reads TGTGCCACCCAGGACAGGGTCAATGAAAAACTGTTTTTT.

This chain links TRBV9 with TRBJ1-1; D not certain. Between the trimmed V and J ends, which lost 3 bases and 0 bases, there was a span of 24 bases. This CDR3 spans 19 amino acids. Germline V CDR1 and CDR2: SGDLS, YYNGEE. The CDR3 loop reads CASSDRLPQDPLMNTEAFF. The DNA for the CDR3 is TGTGCCAGCAGCGACCGACTCCCCCAAGATCCTTTAATGAACACTGAAGCTTTCTTT.

This clone was counted a few times. The chain couples TRBV11-3 to TRBJ2-7; the D is unclear. The CDR3 has 13 amino acids. With 4 bases removed from V and 3 bases from J, the gap between germline ends came to 10 bases. CDR1 and CDR2 from the germline V gene are SGHNT and YENEEA. CDR3 protein: CASSSPRFYEQYF. The CDR3 bases are TGTGCCAGCAGCTCCCCGAGATTCTACGAGCAGTACTTC.

The V gene is TRBV2, the J gene TRBJ1-1; unclear D gene. This CDR3 is built from 11 residues. The V gene lost 9 bases and the J gene lost 5 bases, with 10 bases spanning the gap. Looked up from germline, CDR1 is SNHLY and CDR2 is FYNNEI. This CDR3 is CASSIRTEAFF. In DNA form, the CDR3 reads TGTGCCAGTTCGATCCGGACTGAAGCTTTCTTT.

V gene TRBV19 combines with J gene TRBJ1-2, with 8 bases matching TRBD1. Germline V gene sequence: CDR1 LNHDA, CDR2 SQIVND (reference sequence). J gave up 2 bases and V 2 bases, and 7 bases lay outside the gene matches. The CDR3 spans 16 residues. CDR3 amino acids: CASSIQGQGRNYGYTF. The CDR3 coding sequence is TGTGCCAGTAGTATACAAGGACAGGGTCGGAACTATGGCTACACCTTC.

This rearrangement joins TRBV6-1 to TRBJ2-6, with TRBD2 as a possible D gene (5 bases). In germline, CDR1 is MNHNS, CDR2 SASEGT. The V end lost 2 bases, the J end lost 0 bases, and 14 bases lay between the germline ends. The CDR3 sequence is 18 residues long. The CDR3 DNA reads as TGTGCCAGCAGTGAATTTTACAAGGGAGACTCTGGGGCCAACGTCCTGACTTTC. It encodes CASSEFYKGDSGANVLTF.

The CDR3 coding sequence is TGTGCCACCTGGGGACAGCCTTATAGCAATCAGCCCCAGCATTTT. It specifies CATWGQPYSNQPQHF. J is TRBJ1-5 and V is TRBV6-5; 7 bases are shared with TRBD1. The length of the CDR3 is 15 residues. J gave up 0 bases and V 10 bases, and 9 bases lay outside the gene matches. Germline V gene data show CDR1 as MNHEY and CDR2 as SVGAGI.

This clone has just one count. The genes are TRBV7-8 and TRBJ2-7; possibly TRBD2 for D (6 bases). This CDR3 has 17 amino acids. Trimming cost V 5 bases and J 7 bases, with 27 bases left between them. The V gene's germline CDR1 is SGHVS and CDR2 FQNEAQ. CDR3 in DNA: TGTGCCAGCAGCCACGTACCCTCACTAGCTACGTCGGGGGAGCAGTACTTC. Amino acid sequence: CASSHVPSLATSGEQYF.

This chain connects TRBV19 to TRBJ1-1; 8 bases align to TRBD1. The ends lost 5 bases at V and 1 base at J; junction bases unmatched: 12. This CDR3 is built from 17 residues. Germline V gene data show CDR1 as LNHDA and CDR2 as SQIVND (reference sequence). DNA for the CDR3: TGTGCCAGTAGTTCCCGACAGGGGAAGTGGGAGAACACTGAAGCTTTCTTT. This encodes CASSSRQGKWENTEAFF.

The chain is built from TRBV5-1 and TRBJ2-3; 7 bases agree with TRBD2. This CDR3 comprises 15 residues. V dropped 5 bases and J dropped 2; count of bases not matched to a gene: 8. CDR1 SGHRS and CDR2 YFSETQ come from the germline V gene. CDR3 amino acids: CASSPPREDTDTQYF. The CDR3 coding sequence is TGCGCCAGCAGTCCCCCTCGGGAGGACACAGATACGCAGTATTTT.

V is TRBV5-6 and J is TRBJ2-7, with 11 bases fitting TRBD1. Trimming cost V 4 bases and J 2 bases; bases outside gene matches: 17. This CDR3 region has 19 residues. Germline V gene sequence: CDR1 SGHDT, CDR2 YYEEEE. The CDR3 DNA is TGTGCCAGCAGCAAATTTTTTGGGCCCCCGGGACAGGGGGCCTACGAGCAGTACTTC. Translation gives CASSKFFGPPGQGAYEQYF. Drawing the rest from reference TRBV5-6 and TRBJ2-7, the complete variable domain is DAGVTQSPTHLIKTRGQQVTLRCSPKSGHDTVSWYQQALGQGPQFIFQYYEEEERQRGNFPDRFSGHQFPNYSSELNVNALLLGDSALYLCASSKFFGPPGQGAYEQYFGPGTRLTVT.

V is TRBV28 and J is TRBJ1-5, with 7 bases that match TRBD1. The germline V gene encodes CDR1 MDHEN and CDR2 SYDVKM. The CDR3 is 15 residues long. J lost 1 base, V lost 6 bases, and 6 bases had no gene match. This CDR3 reads CASRSQGWSNQPQHF. The CDR3 bases are TGTGCCAGCAGATCACAGGGGTGGAGCAATCAGCCCCAGCATTTT.

V gene TRBV11-2 combines with J gene TRBJ2-3; 7 nucleotides line up with TRBD1. Germline CDR1 is SGHAT and CDR2 is FQNNGV. V trimming: 5 bases; J trimming: 0 bases; junction bases outside the gene matches: 5. The CDR3 covers 15 residues. In DNA, the CDR3 is TGTGCCAGCAGCCGAACAGGGGTCAGCACAGATACGCAGTATTTT. Translated: CASSRTGVSTDTQYF.

J is TRBJ2-3 and V is TRBV4-1; 7 bases agree with TRBD1. The CDR3 spans 15 residues. J was trimmed by 0 bases and V by 2 bases; bases with no gene match: 2. CDR1 is MGHRA, CDR2 YSYEKL, per germline. CDR3 amino acids: CASSQPTGSTDTQYF. CDR3 sequence (DNA): TGCGCCAGCAGCCAACCGACAGGGAGCACAGATACGCAGTATTTT.

The chain has TRBV19 and TRBJ1-1; TRBD1 matches at 7 bases. Trimming removed 9 bases from V and 2 bases from J; junction bases left unmatched: 6. CDR3 length: 13 amino acids. Per germline, CDR1 LNHDA and CDR2 SQIVND (reference sequence). The DNA for the CDR3 is TGTGCCAGCCTGGACAGGCCTAACACTGAAGCTTTCTTT. Its translation: CASLDRPNTEAFF.

The gene calls are TRBV28 and TRBJ1-2; 8 nucleotides agree with TRBD1. V shed 7 bases and J 3 bases; nucleotides not matched to a gene: 13. Germline V gene sequence: CDR1 MDHEN, CDR2 SYDVKM. This CDR3 is built from 16 residues. DNA for the CDR3: TGTGCCAGCACCCCCCCTACAGGGGGTGTTTACTATGGCTACACCTTC. Translating gives CASTPPTGGVYYGYTF.

The gene calls are TRBV12-5 and TRBJ1-5; 8 bases map to TRBD1. Trimming removed 1 base from V and 3 bases from J; junction bases left unmatched: 2. From germline, CDR1 is LGHNT and CDR2 FRNRAP. CDR3 length: 15 amino acids. CDR3 coding DNA: TGTGCTAGTGGTTTGGGGGACAGGATCAATCAGCCCCAGCATTTT. Protein sequence: CASGLGDRINQPQHF.

This rearrangement joins TRBV5-3 to TRBJ1-1; 10 bases are a match to TRBD1. TRBV5-3 is assigned to the ORF class and has an uncertain function. The CDR3 sequence is 14 residues long. V was pared by 3 bases and J by 3 bases, with 2 bases of the junction left unmatched. This chain's CDR3 is CARSSDRGDTEAFF. CDR3 DNA sequence: TGTGCCAGAAGCTCGGACAGGGGGGACACTGAAGCTTTCTTT.

The V call is TRBV5-4, the J call TRBJ1-6; maybe TRBD1 (6 bases). V shed 1 base and J shed 0 bases, with 8 bases lying between them. This CDR3 is built from 16 residues. CDR1 is SGHNT and CDR2 is YYREEE in the germline V gene (reference sequence). The CDR3 region is CASSLTGSSYNSPLHF. CDR3 in DNA: TGTGCCAGCAGCTTGACAGGGAGCTCCTATAATTCACCCCTCCACTTT.

The rearrangement uses TRBV24-1 and TRBJ2-5; 7 bases agree with TRBD2. The germline V gene has CDR1 KGHDR and CDR2 SFDVKD. The CDR3 is 15 amino acids. V gave up 5 bases and J gave up 0 bases; unmatched junction bases: 5. Written as DNA, the CDR3 is TGTGCCACCAGTGGTCTAGCGGAGTACCAAGAGACCCAGTACTTC. Protein product: CATSGLAEYQETQYF.

This clone was seen a handful of times. This chain links TRBV6-6 with TRBJ1-2, with 8 bases lining up with TRBD1. CDR3 length: 14 amino acids. CDR1 and CDR2 (germline): MNHNY, SVGAGI (reference sequence). J lost 4 bases, V lost 4 bases, and 5 bases had no gene match. CDR3 loop: CASSSTGEVYGYTF. The CDR3, as DNA: TGTGCCAGCAGTTCGACAGGGGAGGTCTATGGCTACACCTTC.